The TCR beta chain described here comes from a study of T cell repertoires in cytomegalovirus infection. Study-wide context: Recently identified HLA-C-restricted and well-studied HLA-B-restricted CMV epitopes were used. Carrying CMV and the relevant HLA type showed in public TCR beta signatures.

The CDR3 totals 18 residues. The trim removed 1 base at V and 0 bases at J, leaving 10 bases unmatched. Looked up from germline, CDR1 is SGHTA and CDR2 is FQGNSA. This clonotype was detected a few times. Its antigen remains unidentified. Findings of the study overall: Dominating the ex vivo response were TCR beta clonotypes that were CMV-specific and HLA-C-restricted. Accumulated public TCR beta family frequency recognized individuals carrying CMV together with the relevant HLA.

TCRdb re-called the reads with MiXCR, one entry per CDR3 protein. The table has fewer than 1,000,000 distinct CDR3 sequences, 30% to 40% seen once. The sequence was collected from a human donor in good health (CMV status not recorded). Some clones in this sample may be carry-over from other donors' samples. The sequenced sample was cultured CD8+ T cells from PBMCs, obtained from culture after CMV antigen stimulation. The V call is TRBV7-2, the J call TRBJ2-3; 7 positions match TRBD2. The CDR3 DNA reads TGTGCCAGCAGCTTAGTAGGGCGGGGGAGGTCTAGCACAGATACGCAGTATTTT. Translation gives CASSLVGRGRSSTDTQYF.